This T cell receptor (beta chain) was profiled in a study of cytomegalovirus exposure and HLA in healthy donors. Notes on the study in general: Cytomegalovirus association was assigned to about 180 TCR beta chains.

Note on this clone: Its antigen is not known.

PCR employed 60 Vbeta and 13 Jbeta primers. TCRdb keeps only in-frame clones here, not all; method: immunoSEQ multiplex PCR. The data show 90,000 to 130,000 clones, with around 75% seen just once and approximately 0.9% held by the top ten. V dropped 5 bases and J dropped 11; count of bases not matched to a gene: 8. The CDR3 sequence is 11 residues long. Germline CDR1 GTSNPN, CDR2 SVGIG (reference sequence). The chain joins TRBV30 to TRBJ1-1, with 7 bases identical to TRBD1. This receptor was identified in a woman younger than 45 in good health and CMV-seronegative. Sequencing was carried out using PBMCs. The DNA of the CDR3 is TGTGCCTGGTCGGAGGGGGCGTTGGCTTTCTTT. It translates to CAWSEGALAFF.